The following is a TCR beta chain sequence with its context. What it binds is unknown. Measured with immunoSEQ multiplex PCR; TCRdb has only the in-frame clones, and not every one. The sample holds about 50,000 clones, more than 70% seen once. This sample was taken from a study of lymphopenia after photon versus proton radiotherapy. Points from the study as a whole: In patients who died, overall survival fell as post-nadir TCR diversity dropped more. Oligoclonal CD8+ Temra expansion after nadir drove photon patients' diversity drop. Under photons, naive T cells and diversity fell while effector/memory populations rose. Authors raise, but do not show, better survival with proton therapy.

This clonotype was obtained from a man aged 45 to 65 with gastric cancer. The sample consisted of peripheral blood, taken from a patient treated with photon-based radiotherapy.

CDR3 nucleotides: TGCGCCAGCAGCCAAATTGGACAGGGGAACACCGGGGAGCTGTTTTTT. Translating gives CASSQIGQGNTGELFF. The V gene is TRBV4-1, the J gene TRBJ2-2, with 8 positions matching TRBD1. J was trimmed by 1 base and V by 2 bases; bases with no gene match: 3. The germline gives CDR1 MGHRA, CDR2 YSYEKL. CDR3 length equals 16 residues.